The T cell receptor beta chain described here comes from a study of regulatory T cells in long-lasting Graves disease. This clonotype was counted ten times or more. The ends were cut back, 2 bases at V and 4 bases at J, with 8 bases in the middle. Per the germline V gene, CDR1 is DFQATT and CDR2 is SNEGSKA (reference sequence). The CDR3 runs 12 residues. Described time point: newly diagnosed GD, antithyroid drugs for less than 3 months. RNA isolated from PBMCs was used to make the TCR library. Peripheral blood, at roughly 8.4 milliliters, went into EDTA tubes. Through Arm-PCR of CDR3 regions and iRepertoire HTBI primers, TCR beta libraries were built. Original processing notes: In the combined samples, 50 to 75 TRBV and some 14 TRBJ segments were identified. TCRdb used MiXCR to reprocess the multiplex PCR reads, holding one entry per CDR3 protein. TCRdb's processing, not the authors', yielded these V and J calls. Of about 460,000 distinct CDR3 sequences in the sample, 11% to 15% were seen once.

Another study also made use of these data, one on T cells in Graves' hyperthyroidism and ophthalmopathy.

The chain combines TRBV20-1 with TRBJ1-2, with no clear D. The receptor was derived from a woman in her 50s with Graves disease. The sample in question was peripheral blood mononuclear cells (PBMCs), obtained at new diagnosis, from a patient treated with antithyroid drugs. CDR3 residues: CSARTVGYGYTF. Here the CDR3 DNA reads TGCAGTGCTAGAACCGTCGGCTATGGCTACACCTTC.